Below, 15 T cell receptor beta chains from the same sample are listed, as sequenced in a study of T cells in women clearing cervical HPV infection. TCRdb keeps only in-frame clones here, not all; method: immunoSEQ multiplex PCR. The sample includes tens of thousands of clones. Material for sequencing was blood buffy coat. The receptors derive from a woman between 18 and 69 years old with a cervical HPV16 infection that either progressed to CIN3+ or cleared (not recorded which).

This clone shows up as medium-sized (0.01 to 0.1%) by frequency. Sequencing ends 3 residues short of the CDR3 end; the germline J gene provides the rest. The V and J genes are TRBV4-1 and TRBJ2-4, with TRBD1 matching 9 bases. This CDR3 spans 18 amino acids. From germline, CDR1 is MGHRA and CDR2 YSYEKL. With V trimmed by 3 bases and J by 6 bases, 15 bases remained unmatched. The CDR3 spells CASSHPFQPGQGINIQYF. Partial CDR3 DNA: TGCGCCAGCAGCCATCCCTTTCAACCGGGACAGGGTATAAACATT.

On this clone itself: The missing CDR3 end, 3 residues past where the read stops, is filled in from the germline J gene. V gene TRBV2 combines with J gene TRBJ1-1; TRBD1 matches 7 bases. The CDR3 has 16 amino acids. The germline CDR1 and CDR2 sequences are SNHLY and FYNNEI. V lost 3 bases and J lost 4; bases outside the gene matches: 11. The chain's CDR3 is CASSDVPQGVGTEAFF. The part of the CDR3 DNA that was read is TGTGCCAGCAGTGACGTGCCCCAGGGGGTTGGCACTGAA.

About this clone itself: The read ends 3 residues shy of where the CDR3 ends; the end is completed using the germline J gene. The identical CDR3 is also encoded by other nucleotide sequences in the sample. The V call is TRBV18, the J call TRBJ1-2; D unresolved. Germline V lookup: CDR1 KGHSH, CDR2 LQKENI. CDR3 length equals 13 residues. The CDR3 spells CASSPETTYDYTF. CDR3 DNA, as far as it was read: TGTGCCAGCTCGCCCGAGACTACCTACGAC.

About this clone itself: Sequencing ends 3 residues short of the CDR3 end; the germline J gene provides the rest. V is TRBV18 and J is TRBJ2-4; the D gene is possibly TRBD1 (5 bases). CDR3 length equals 16 residues. In germline, CDR1 is KGHSH, CDR2 LQKENI. Incomplete CDR3 DNA: TGTGCCAGCTCACCACCGACGGTAGGGGCGAACTATGGT. It encodes CASSPPTVGANYG. The full CDR3 protein is CASSPPTVGANYGQYF.

On this clone itself: The CDR3 is cut off 3 residues early in the read; its end comes from the germline J gene. The V call is TRBV5-6, the J call TRBJ1-1; no firm D call. Germline V lookup: CDR1 SGHDT, CDR2 YYEEEE. V was shortened by 4 bases and J by 2 bases, with 3 bases between the two germline ends. The CDR3 runs 11 residues. The CDR3 sequence: CASSLNTEAFF. Incomplete CDR3 DNA: TGTGCCAGCAGCCTCAACACTGAA.

Points on this clone: The read gets to within 3 residues of the CDR3 end, and the germline J gene fills in the rest. The rearrangement joins TRBV20-1 to TRBJ2-1, with TRBD2 matching 7 bases. CDR3 length equals 14 residues. The V gene end was trimmed by 3 bases and the J gene end by 4 bases; junction bases not matched to a gene: 6. CDR1 is DFQATT and CDR2 is SNEGSKA in the germline V gene (reference sequence). This CDR3 reads CSASPAAGYNEQFF. CDR3 DNA (partial): TGCAGTGCTAGCCCGGCAGCGGGATACAATGAG.

On this clone: The read halts 3 residues ahead of the CDR3 end, with the missing end drawn from the germline J gene. The chain combines TRBV2 with TRBJ2-2, with 15 bases lining up with TRBD2. This CDR3 has 18 residues. V was pared by 1 base and J by 5 bases, with 5 bases of the junction left unmatched. Germline values: CDR1 SNHLY, CDR2 FYNNEI. Here the CDR3 reads CASSEGTSGRARTGELFF. The sequenced CDR3 bases are TGTGCCAGCAGTGAAGGGACTAGCGGGAGGGCCAGGACCGGGGAG. Supplemented by reference TRBV2 and TRBJ2-2, the full variable domain reads EPEVTQTPSHQVTQMGQEVILRCVPISNHLYFYWYRQILGQKVEFLVSFYNNEISEKSEIFDDQFSVERPDGSNFTLKIRSTKLEDSAMYFCASSEGTSGRARTGELFFGEGSRLTVL.

Concerning this clone: The read falls 3 residues short of the CDR3 end, and the missing part is taken from the germline J gene. This chain connects TRBV5-4 to TRBJ2-1; tentative D call: TRBD2 (6 bases). CDR1 is SGHNT and CDR2 is YYREEE in the germline V gene (reference sequence). V lost 3 bases and J 4 bases, leaving 14 bases between the germline ends. This CDR3 has 15 amino acids. This CDR3 is CASSSPGTPYNEQFF. CDR3 DNA, as far as it was read: TGTGCCAGCAGCTCGCCCGGGACTCCTTACAATGAG.

Of note for this clone: The read finishes 3 residues shy of the CDR3 end, and the germline J gene is used to complete it. The chain recombines TRBV19 with TRBJ2-1; 10 nucleotides agree with TRBD2. This CDR3 region has 19 residues. Germline values: CDR1 LNHDA, CDR2 SQIVND (reference sequence). Germline trimming cut 5 bases from V and 0 bases from J; bases unmatched to any gene: 13. CDR3 bases read: TGTGCCAGTAGTCCCGGGGCTAGCGGGGGCCAGAGCTCCTACAATGAG. Its protein product is CASSPGASGGQSSYNE. The full CDR3 protein is CASSPGASGGQSSYNEQFF.

For this clone: The read falls 3 residues short of the CDR3 end, and the missing part is taken from the germline J gene. The rearrangement links TRBV5-5 to TRBJ2-3, with 7 positions matching TRBD2. In germline, CDR1 is SGHKS, CDR2 YYEKEE (reference sequence). The CDR3 has 15 residues. The CDR3 DNA, read in part, is TGTGCCAGCAGCTTAGGGCGGGGGTACTATCAGCCG. Translation gives CASSLGRGYYQP. The CDR3 as a whole reads CASSLGRGYYQPQYF.

This clone is labeled medium-sized (0.01 to 0.1%) based on frequency. Sequencing ends 3 residues short of the CDR3 end; the germline J gene provides the rest. V gene TRBV20-1 combines with J gene TRBJ2-3; 10 bases line up with TRBD1. Looked up from germline, CDR1 is DFQATT and CDR2 is SNEGSKA (reference sequence). The ends lost 6 bases at V and 4 bases at J; junction bases unmatched: 10. This CDR3 comprises 15 residues. The CDR3 loop reads CSARPGTGEADTQYF. The part of the CDR3 DNA that was read is TGCAGTGCCCGACCAGGGACAGGGGAGGCAGATACG.

In terms of frequency, this clone is medium-sized. The read gets to within 3 residues of the CDR3 end, and the germline J gene fills in the rest. The chain combines TRBV18 with TRBJ2-3, with TRBD1 as a possible D gene (5 bases). The germline V gene encodes CDR1 KGHSH and CDR2 LQKENI. The CDR3 runs to 15 residues. Trimming removed 2 bases from V and 0 bases from J, with 9 bases in between. The sequenced part of the CDR3 DNA is TGTGCCAGCTCACCAGACAGAACTAGCACAGATACG. Its protein is CASSPDRTSTDT. The CDR3 as a whole reads CASSPDRTSTDTQYF.

The sequenced part of the CDR3 DNA is TGTGCCAGCTCACAACTGACTAGCGGGAACGCCAATGAG. This sequence encodes CASSQLTSGNANE. The entire CDR3 reads CASSQLTSGNANEQFF. The chain couples TRBV18 to TRBJ2-1, with 11 nucleotides matching TRBD2. The CDR3 end falls 3 residues outside the read, so it is completed with the germline J gene. The germline CDR1 and CDR2 sequences are KGHSH and LQKENI. Losses at the gene ends were 4 bases for V and 6 bases for J; bases not matched to a gene: 8. CDR3 size: 16 residues.

A note on this clone: The sequence runs out 3 residues before the end of the CDR3; the remainder is reconstructed from the germline J gene. The chain joins TRBV7-3 to TRBJ2-1; 11 nucleotides match TRBD2. The germline CDR1 and CDR2 sequences are SGHTA and FQGTGA. The V segment lost 5 bases and the J segment 8 bases; nucleotides outside the gene matches: 11. This CDR3 spans 16 amino acids. The DNA read from the CDR3 is TGTGCCAGCAGCGCCGCTAGCGGGAGGCCTGGCGATGAG. This codes for CASSAASGRPGDE. The whole CDR3 is CASSAASGRPGDEQFF. Looking up the rest from reference TRBV7-3 and TRBJ2-1 gives the full variable domain: GAGVSQTPSNKVTEKGKYVELRCDPISGHTALYWYRQSLGQGPEFLIYFQGTGAADDSGLPNDRFFAVRPEGSVSTLKIQRTERGDSAVYLCASSAASGRPGDEQFFGPGTRLTVL.

On this clone: The CDR3 end is not reached by the read, which stops 3 residues before it; the germline J gene fills it in. This chain joins TRBV7-8 and TRBJ1-4; 9 bases fit TRBD1. The CDR3 covers 16 residues. The germline CDR1 and CDR2 sequences are SGHVS and FQNEAQ. CDR3 in amino acids: CASSLATGGQNSPLFF. The DNA read from the CDR3 is TGTGCCAGCAGCTTAGCCACAGGGGGCCAGAATTCACCA.